These T cell receptor beta chains were read from a single sample in a study of T cells of healthy individuals. TCRdb re-called the 5' RACE reads through MiXCR, storing one row per CDR3 protein. The sample holds around 63,000 distinct CDR3 sequences, roughly 15% seen once. These receptors were collected from a human donor in good health. Each CDR3 is given with its conserved first and last residue. The D gene is left open where the match is weak. A clone size is listed for some rows: how often the clone was seen (once, few, many), or a class if it is expanded.

V: TRBV4-2; J: TRBJ2-5; D: NA; size: few; CDR3: CASSQLPYQETQYF; DNA: TGTGCCAGCAGCCAACTCCCGTACCAAGAGACCCAGTACTTC
V: TRBV9; J: TRBJ1-2; D: NA; size: few; CDR3: CASSVGGIGGYTF; DNA: TGTGCCAGCAGCGTAGGTGGGATTGGGGGCTACACCTTC
V: TRBV24-1; J: TRBJ2-1; D: TRBD2; size: many; CDR3: CATQGTSGGAAYNEQFF; DNA: TGTGCCACCCAAGGGACTAGCGGGGGGGCGGCCTACAATGAGCAGTTCTTC
V: TRBV5-1; J: TRBJ2-7; D: TRBD1; size: few; CDR3: CASSLEPGQQYEQYF; DNA: TGCGCCAGCAGCTTGGAGCCGGGACAGCAATACGAGCAGTACTTC
V: TRBV2; J: TRBJ2-7; D: NA; size: NA; CDR3: CASSEALLGGSRYEQYF; DNA: TGTGCCAGCAGTGAAGCGCTTCTTGGCGGGTCTCGGTACGAGCAGTACTTC
V: TRBV5-6; J: TRBJ2-6; D: NA; size: NA; CDR3: CASSPIGVSGANVLTF; DNA: TGTGCCAGCAGCCCTATCGGGGTCTCTGGGGCCAACGTCCTGACTTTC
V: TRBV28; J: TRBJ2-4; D: NA; size: NA; CDR3: CASSTFPSGGPAKNIQYF; DNA: TGTGCCAGCAGTACCTTCCCCTCTGGCGGACCAGCCAAAAACATTCAGTACTTC
V: TRBV9; J: TRBJ1-1; D: NA; size: many; CDR3: CASSVGRTAMNTEAFF; DNA: TGTGCCAGCAGCGTTGGAAGGACAGCTATGAACACTGAAGCTTTCTTT
V: TRBV5-4; J: TRBJ1-1; D: NA; size: NA; CDR3: CASSLKGIPEAFF; DNA: TGTGCCAGCAGCTTAAAGGGGATCCCTGAAGCTTTCTTT
V: TRBV5-1; J: TRBJ1-1; D: NA; size: many; CDR3: CASSFGTRGTEAFF; DNA: TGCGCCAGCAGCTTTGGGACCAGAGGAACTGAAGCTTTCTTT
V: TRBV20-1; J: TRBJ2-1; D: NA; size: few; CDR3: CSGQGEMINEQFF; DNA: TGCAGCGGACAAGGGGAGATGATCAATGAGCAGTTCTTC
V: TRBV5-1; J: TRBJ2-3; D: TRBD1; size: few; CDR3: CASSRQGVGGRTDTQYF; DNA: TGCGCCAGCAGCCGACAGGGGGTGGGGGGGCGCACAGATACGCAGTATTTT
V: TRBV27; J: TRBJ2-7; D: TRBD2; size: many; CDR3: CASSLFGGDWRQYF; DNA: TGTGCCAGCAGTTTATTCGGGGGGGACTGGCGCCAGTACTTC
V: TRBV9; J: TRBJ1-5; D: NA; size: many; CDR3: CASSVAGLSNQPQHF; DNA: TGTGCCAGCAGCGTAGCAGGGTTGAGCAATCAGCCCCAGCATTTT
V: TRBV20-1; J: TRBJ2-7; D: NA; size: NA; CDR3: CSASRWEAYEQYF; DNA: TGCAGTGCTAGTCGGTGGGAGGCCTACGAGCAGTACTTC
V: TRBV7-9; J: TRBJ1-2; D: TRBD1; size: NA; CDR3: CASSLISWDRDYGCTF; DNA: TGTGCCAGCAGCTTAATAAGCTGGGACAGGGACTATGGCTGCACCTTC
V: TRBV4-1; J: TRBJ1-4; D: TRBD1; size: many; CDR3: CASSQPTQGGKLFF; DNA: TGCGCCAGCAGCCAACCTACTCAGGGGGGTAAACTGTTTTTT
V: TRBV4-3; J: TRBJ2-1; D: TRBD2; size: many; CDR3: CASSASGRHYNEQFF; DNA: TGCGCCAGCAGCGCAAGCGGGAGGCATTACAATGAGCAGTTCTTC
V: TRBV7-2; J: TRBJ2-5; D: TRBD2; size: few; CDR3: CASSLTSGKETQYF; DNA: TGTGCCAGCAGCTTGACTAGCGGGAAAGAGACCCAGTACTTC
V: TRBV4-1; J: TRBJ2-1; D: NA; size: many; CDR3: CASSRPGPVQFF; DNA: TGCGCCAGCAGCCGACCGGGCCCAGTACAGTTCTTC
V: TRBV10-3; J: TRBJ1-2; D: NA; size: many; CDR3: CAISVTGWDGYTF; DNA: TGTGCCATCAGTGTTACAGGGTGGGATGGCTACACCTTC
V: TRBV18; J: TRBJ2-6; D: NA; size: many; CDR3: CASSRSRGQGNSGANVLTF; DNA: TGTGCCAGCTCAAGGTCCCGGGGCCAGGGGAACTCTGGGGCCAACGTCCTGACTTTC
V: TRBV5-1; J: TRBJ1-1; D: TRBD1; size: few; CDR3: CASTPGTGRTEAFF; DNA: TGCGCCAGCACCCCCGGGACAGGGAGGACTGAAGCTTTCTTT
V: TRBV12-3/TRBV12-4; J: TRBJ1-2; D: TRBD1; size: many; CDR3: CASSPTGGRGYTF; DNA: TGTGCCAGCAGCCCGACAGGGGGAAGAGGCTACACCTTC
V: TRBV5-1; J: TRBJ2-3; D: NA; size: few; CDR3: CASSLGPQRRWDTDTQYF; DNA: TGCGCCAGCAGCTTGGGGCCCCAGAGGAGGTGGGACACAGATACGCAGTATTTT
V: TRBV5-1; J: TRBJ2-7; D: NA; size: few; CDR3: CASSLGRAAYEQYF; DNA: TGCGCCAGCAGCTTAGGACGGGCCGCCTACGAGCAGTACTTC
V: TRBV7-9; J: TRBJ1-1; D: TRBD1; size: few; CDR3: CASSLADRGTEAFF; DNA: TGTGCCAGCAGTTTGGCAGACAGGGGCACTGAAGCTTTCTTT
V: TRBV5-6; J: TRBJ2-3; D: TRBD2; size: NA; CDR3: CASSPGTSGFTDTQYF; DNA: TGTGCCAGCAGCCCAGGGACTAGCGGATTCACAGATACGCAGTATTTT
V: TRBV5-5; J: TRBJ1-5; D: NA; size: NA; CDR3: CASSMGPRGRNQPQHF; DNA: TGTGCCAGCAGCATGGGGCCCAGGGGACGGAATCAGCCCCAGCATTTT
V: TRBV28; J: TRBJ2-7; D: NA; size: NA; CDR3: CASSLVAGGTYEQYF; DNA: TGTGCCAGCAGTTTAGTGGCAGGGGGGACCTACGAGCAGTACTTC
V: TRBV14; J: TRBJ2-7; D: NA; size: many; CDR3: CASSPGVLREQYF; DNA: TGTGCCAGCAGCCCCGGGGTCCTGAGGGAGCAGTACTTC
V: TRBV4-1; J: TRBJ1-4; D: NA; size: many; CDR3: CASSPVFARQNEKLFF; DNA: TGCGCCAGCAGCCCAGTTTTCGCCAGGCAGAATGAAAAACTGTTTTTT
V: TRBV12-3/TRBV12-4; J: TRBJ1-1; D: TRBD1; size: NA; CDR3: CASSLGQGVNTEAFF; DNA: TGTGCCAGCAGTTTAGGACAGGGAGTGAACACTGAAGCTTTCTTT
V: TRBV10-3; J: TRBJ2-3; D: TRBD2; size: many; CDR3: CAISGSSGGTDTQYF; DNA: TGTGCCATCAGTGGTTCTAGCGGGGGCACAGATACGCAGTATTTT
V: TRBV5-1; J: TRBJ2-1; D: TRBD2; size: NA; CDR3: CASSQLAAGGIIGEQFF; DNA: TGCGCCAGCAGCCAATTGGCAGCGGGAGGGATTATCGGTGAGCAGTTCTTC
V: TRBV3-1; J: TRBJ1-1; D: NA; size: many; CDR3: CASSQEWGEAFF; DNA: TGTGCCAGCAGCCAAGAATGGGGTGAAGCTTTCTTT
V: TRBV28; J: TRBJ1-5; D: NA; size: NA; CDR3: CASRGGSNQPQHF; DNA: TGTGCCAGCAGGGGGGGGAGCAATCAGCCCCAGCATTTT
V: TRBV12-3/TRBV12-4; J: TRBJ2-1; D: TRBD2; size: NA; CDR3: CASSDGLAGARSYNEQFF; DNA: TGTGCCAGCAGCGACGGACTAGCGGGAGCGCGGTCCTACAATGAGCAGTTCTTC
V: TRBV20-1; J: TRBJ2-5; D: NA; size: NA; CDR3: CSARDVLYQETQYF; DNA: TGCAGTGCTAGAGATGTATTGTATCAAGAGACCCAGTACTTC
V: TRBV20-1; J: TRBJ2-7; D: TRBD2; size: NA; CDR3: CSARGGSGYEQYF; DNA: TGCAGTGCTAGAGGCGGGAGTGGATACGAGCAGTACTTC
V: TRBV25-1; J: TRBJ2-2; D: NA; size: many; CDR3: CASMGQTNTGELFF; DNA: TGTGCCAGCATGGGGCAGACGAACACCGGGGAGCTGTTTTTT
V: TRBV20-1; J: TRBJ1-3; D: NA; size: many; CDR3: CSAGQFSGNTIYF; DNA: TGCAGTGCTGGACAGTTCTCTGGAAACACCATATATTTT
V: TRBV19; J: TRBJ1-2; D: NA; size: many; CDR3: CASSNTGPNYGYTF; DNA: TGTGCCAGTAGCAATACAGGGCCTAACTATGGCTACACCTTC
V: TRBV6-6; J: TRBJ2-1; D: NA; size: many; CDR3: CASSYAAPTDEQFF; DNA: TGTGCCAGCAGTTACGCGGCCCCGACGGATGAGCAGTTCTTC
V: TRBV12-3/TRBV12-4; J: TRBJ1-1; D: NA; size: NA; CDR3: CASSRTAQAFF; DNA: TGTGCCAGCAGCCGGACGGCCCAAGCTTTCTTT
V: TRBV20-1; J: TRBJ2-7; D: TRBD2; size: few; CDR3: CSATLPSGRLSPSYEQYF; DNA: TGCAGTGCTACCCTACCTAGCGGGAGACTCTCCCCCTCCTACGAGCAGTACTTC
V: TRBV20-1; J: TRBJ2-1; D: TRBD2; size: many; CDR3: CSAKTMGLAGVIDEQFF; DNA: TGCAGTGCTAAAACCATGGGACTAGCGGGAGTTATCGATGAGCAGTTCTTC
V: TRBV24-1; J: TRBJ2-3; D: NA; size: NA; CDR3: CATTKTVFDTDTQYF; DNA: TGTGCCACCACAAAGACGGTTTTTGACACAGATACGCAGTATTTT